The source of this TCR beta chain is a study of T cell changes during pregnancy in multiple sclerosis. Sequencing used immunoSEQ multiplex PCR; TCRdb keeps in-frame clones, though not all of them. This table holds tens of thousands of clones, around 93% found once. The CDR3 spans 14 residues. V lost 2 bases, J lost 0 bases, and 8 bases lay in between. CDR1 is SEHNR and CDR2 is FQNEAQ in the germline V gene (reference sequence). This receptor was taken from a female donor with multiple sclerosis, enrolled in a pregnancy study. V and J are TRBV7-9 and TRBJ2-7; maybe TRBD2 (5 bases). The material was peripheral blood, obtained in the third trimester of pregnancy. In nucleotides, the CDR3 is TGTGCCAGCAGCTTATCTACTAGCTCCTACGAGCAGTACTTC. It encodes CASSLSTSSYEQYF.